This T cell receptor beta chain originates from a study of shared T cell receptors in the human thymus (dated by TCRdb to the early 2020s). Some background on the complete study: The study examined how self-reactive, shared T-cell receptor alpha chains are generated in the human thymus.

The germline V gene (reference sequence) provides CDR1 SEHNR and CDR2 FQNEAQ. The CDR3 spans 15 residues, from the cysteine through the phenylalanine. The CDR3 DNA has 45 bases and is translated from base 1. V is cut back by 0 bases and J by 4 bases, with 3 bases in the junction unmatched. In regard to this clone: No antigen is known for it. Base qualities are missing; no much larger clone stands one base away.

The library was produced with the immunoSEQ multiplex PCR assay. TCRdb limited this immuneACCESS table to in-frame rearrangements with V and J called. A share of clones is missing; checked studies link under half to unresolved V genes, and the rest is unexplained. This sample is represented by hundreds of thousands of clones; roughly 88% of them were singletons. The ten largest clones represent over 0.008% of the sample. This sample was also put to use in a study of human thymus T cells. Per the second study: In Finland, the donors were immunologically healthy infants who were having open corrective cardiac surgery for congenital heart defects. Thymus tissue was collected as surgical resects that were removed during corrective cardiac surgery. V and J gene segment usage appeared biased in both thymic and peripheral blood repertoires. The related research found that thymic TCR repertoires overlapped highly between unrelated individuals. The study described the TCR alpha and beta repertoires in roughly 8 infant thymus samples and four matching peripheral blood samples. Donor ages ranging from about 6 to 250 days were recorded, and a handful of male and a couple of female infants were included in the cohort. Thymocytes were mechanically released from the tissue and were stored as pellets of about 10-30 million cells at -70 degrees C. A QIAsymphony instrument was used to extract genomic DNA from frozen cell pellets. TCRB and TCRAD loci were amplified from a standardized quantity of quality-controlled genomic DNA using the immunoSEQ multiplex PCR assay. The V(D)J region was spanned by amplicons of a length sufficient to cover the CDR3 and to identify V and J genes. The amplicons were sequenced on an Illumina platform via the commercial immunoSEQ service. Corrections for primer bias and sequencing errors followed previously described methods, while TCRAD and TCRB definitions were based on the IMGT database. Repertoires were analysed with immunoSEQ Analyzer 3.0 and VDJTools, covering basic statistics, V/J segment usage, diversity estimates, rarefaction and pairwise overlap. Diversity was estimated with Chao1, ChaoE, Efron-Thisted, Shannon and inverse Simpson indices, and also on datasets down-sampled to the smallest sample. For repertoire overlap, CDR3 nucleotide sequence, V gene and J gene had to match strictly, and clustering was done by Jaccard-based multidimensional scaling. On average, thymus samples yielded roughly 800,000 unique TCRB clonotypes, whereas blood samples yielded roughly 80,000.

The chain is assembled from TRBV7-9 and TRBJ2-7; a stretch of 10 junction bases matches TRBD1. The TCR comes from a girl under three years old with a congenital heart defect. Donor details come from another sample of the same person, matched by shared clones. The sequenced sample consisted of thymocytes. The DNA reads TGTGCCAGCAGCTTAGCGACAGGGGGCACGTACGAGCAGTACTTC. It encodes CASSLATGGTYEQYF.